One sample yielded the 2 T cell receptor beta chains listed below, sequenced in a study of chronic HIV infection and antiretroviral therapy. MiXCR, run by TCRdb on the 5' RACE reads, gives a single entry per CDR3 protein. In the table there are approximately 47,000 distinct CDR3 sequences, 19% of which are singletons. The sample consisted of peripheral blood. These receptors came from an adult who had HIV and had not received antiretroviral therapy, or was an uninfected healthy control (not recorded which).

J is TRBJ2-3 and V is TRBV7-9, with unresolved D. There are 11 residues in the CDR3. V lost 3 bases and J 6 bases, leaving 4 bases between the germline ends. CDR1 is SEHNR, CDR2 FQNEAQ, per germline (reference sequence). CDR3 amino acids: CASSFKDTQYF. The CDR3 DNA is TGTGCCAGCAGCTTCAAGGATACGCAGTATTTT.

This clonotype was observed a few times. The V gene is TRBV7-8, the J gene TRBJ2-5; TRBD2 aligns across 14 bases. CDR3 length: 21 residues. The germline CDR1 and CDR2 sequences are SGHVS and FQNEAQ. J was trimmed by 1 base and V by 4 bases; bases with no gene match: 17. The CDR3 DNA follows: TGTGCCAGCAGCTCCTGGACGGGATCCGGGACTAGCGGGAGCTTCCAAGAGACCCAGTACTTC. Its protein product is CASSSWTGSGTSGSFQETQYF. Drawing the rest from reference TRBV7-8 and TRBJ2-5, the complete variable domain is GAGVSQSPRYKVAKRGQDVALRCDPISGHVSLFWYQQALGQGPEFLTYFQNEAQLDKSGLPSDRFFAERPEGSVSTLKIQRTQQEDSAVYLCASSSWTGSGTSGSFQETQYFGPGTRLLVL.